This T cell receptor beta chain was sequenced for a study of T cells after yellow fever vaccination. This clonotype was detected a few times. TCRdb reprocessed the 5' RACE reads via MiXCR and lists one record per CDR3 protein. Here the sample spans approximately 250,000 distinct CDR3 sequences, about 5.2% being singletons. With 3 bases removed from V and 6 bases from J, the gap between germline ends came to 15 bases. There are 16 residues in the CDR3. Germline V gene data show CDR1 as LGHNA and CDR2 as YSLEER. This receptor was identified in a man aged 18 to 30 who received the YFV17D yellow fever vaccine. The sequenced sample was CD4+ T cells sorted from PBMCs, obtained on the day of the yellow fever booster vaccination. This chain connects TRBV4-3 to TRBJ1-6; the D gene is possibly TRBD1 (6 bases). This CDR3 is CASSQHRNRVNSPLHF. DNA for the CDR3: TGCGCCAGCAGCCAGCACCGTAACAGGGTTAATTCACCCCTCCACTTT.